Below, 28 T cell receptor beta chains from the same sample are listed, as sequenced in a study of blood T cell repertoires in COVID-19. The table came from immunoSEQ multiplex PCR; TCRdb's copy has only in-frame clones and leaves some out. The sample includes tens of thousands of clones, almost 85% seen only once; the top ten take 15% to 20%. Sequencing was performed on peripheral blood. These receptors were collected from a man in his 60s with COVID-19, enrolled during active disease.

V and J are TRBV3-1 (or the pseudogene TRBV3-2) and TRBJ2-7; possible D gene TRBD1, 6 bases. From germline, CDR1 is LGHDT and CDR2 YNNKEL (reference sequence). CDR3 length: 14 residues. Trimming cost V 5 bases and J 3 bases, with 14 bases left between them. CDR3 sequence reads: CASSAEGVVYEQYF. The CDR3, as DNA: TGTGCCAGCAGCGCTGAGGGGGTTGTCTACGAGCAGTACTTC.

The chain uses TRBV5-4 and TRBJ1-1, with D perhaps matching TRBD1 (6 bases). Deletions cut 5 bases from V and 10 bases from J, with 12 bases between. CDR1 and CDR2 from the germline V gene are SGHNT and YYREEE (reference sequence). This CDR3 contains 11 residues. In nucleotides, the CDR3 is TGTGCCAGCAGAGTGGGGGCAATAGCTTTCTTT. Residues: CASRVGAIAFF.

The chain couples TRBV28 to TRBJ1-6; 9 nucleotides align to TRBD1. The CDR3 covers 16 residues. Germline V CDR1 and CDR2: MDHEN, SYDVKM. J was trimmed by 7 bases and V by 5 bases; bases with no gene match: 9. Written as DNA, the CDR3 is TGTGCCAGCAGTCCGTCCCGGACAGGGGTGAATTCACCCCTCCACTTT. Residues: CASSPSRTGVNSPLHF. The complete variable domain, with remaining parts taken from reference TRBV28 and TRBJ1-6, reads DVKVTQSSRYLVKRTGEKVFLECVQDMDHENMFWYRQDPGLGLRLIYFSYDVKMKEKGDIPEGYSVSREKKERFSLILESASTNQTSMYLCASSPSRTGVNSPLHFGNGTRLTVT.

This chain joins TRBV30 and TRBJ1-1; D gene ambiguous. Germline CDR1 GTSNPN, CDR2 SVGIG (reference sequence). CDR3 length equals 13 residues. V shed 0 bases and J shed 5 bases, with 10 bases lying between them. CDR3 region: CAWSVDRLTEAFF. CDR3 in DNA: TGTGCCTGGAGTGTTGACCGACTTACTGAAGCTTTCTTT.

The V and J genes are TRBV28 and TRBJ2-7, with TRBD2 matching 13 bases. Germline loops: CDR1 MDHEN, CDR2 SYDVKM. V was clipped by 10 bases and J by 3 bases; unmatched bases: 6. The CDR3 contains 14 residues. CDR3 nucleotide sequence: TGTGCCACCACTAGCGGGAGGGGACGCTACGAGCAGTACTTC. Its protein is CATTSGRGRYEQYF.

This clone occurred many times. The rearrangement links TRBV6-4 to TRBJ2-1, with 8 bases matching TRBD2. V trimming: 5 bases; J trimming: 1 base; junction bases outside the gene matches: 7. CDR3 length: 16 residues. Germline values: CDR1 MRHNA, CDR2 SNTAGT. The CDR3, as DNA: TGTGCCAGCAGTCCCGAGGGCGGGGGGTCCTACAATGAGCAGTTCTTC. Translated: CASSPEGGGSYNEQFF.

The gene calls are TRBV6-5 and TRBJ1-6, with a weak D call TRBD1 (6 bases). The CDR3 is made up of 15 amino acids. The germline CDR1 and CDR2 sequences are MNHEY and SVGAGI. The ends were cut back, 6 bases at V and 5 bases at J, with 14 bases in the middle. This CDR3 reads CASSLNRVDNSPLHF. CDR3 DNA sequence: TGTGCCAGCAGCCTTAACAGGGTGGATAATTCACCCCTCCACTTT.

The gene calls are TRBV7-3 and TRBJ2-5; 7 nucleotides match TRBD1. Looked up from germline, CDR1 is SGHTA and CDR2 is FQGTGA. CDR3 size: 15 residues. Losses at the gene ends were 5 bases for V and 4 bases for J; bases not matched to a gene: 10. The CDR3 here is CASSKTGVGTETQYF. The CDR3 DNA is TGTGCCAGCAGCAAAACAGGGGTGGGTACAGAGACCCAGTACTTC.

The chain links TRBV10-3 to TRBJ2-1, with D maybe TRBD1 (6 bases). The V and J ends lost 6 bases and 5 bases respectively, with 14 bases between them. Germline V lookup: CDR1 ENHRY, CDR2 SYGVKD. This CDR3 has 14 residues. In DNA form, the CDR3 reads TGTGCCATCAGGGACCGGGACAAGAACAATGAGCAGTTCTTC. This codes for CAIRDRDKNNEQFF.

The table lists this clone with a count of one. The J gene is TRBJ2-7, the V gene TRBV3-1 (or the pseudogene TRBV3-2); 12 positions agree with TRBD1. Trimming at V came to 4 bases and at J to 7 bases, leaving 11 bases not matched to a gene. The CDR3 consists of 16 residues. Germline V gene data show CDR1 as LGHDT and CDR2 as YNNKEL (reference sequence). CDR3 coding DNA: TGTGCCAGCAGCCTCGGGAGGGACAGGGGGCCGGGGGAGCAGTACTTC. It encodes CASSLGRDRGPGEQYF.

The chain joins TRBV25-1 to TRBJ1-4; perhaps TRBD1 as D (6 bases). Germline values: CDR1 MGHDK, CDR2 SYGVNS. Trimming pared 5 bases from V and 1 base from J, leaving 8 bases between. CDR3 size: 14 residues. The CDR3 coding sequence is TGTGCCAGCAGTCGCAGGGGAACTAATGAAAAACTGTTTTTT. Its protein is CASSRRGTNEKLFF.

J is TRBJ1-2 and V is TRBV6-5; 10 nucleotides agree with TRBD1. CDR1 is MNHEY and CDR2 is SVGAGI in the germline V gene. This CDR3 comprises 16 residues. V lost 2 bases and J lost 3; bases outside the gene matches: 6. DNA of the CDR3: TGTGCCAGCAGTTACCAACGTGGGACAGGGGACTATGGCTACACCTTC. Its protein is CASSYQRGTGDYGYTF.

The CDR3 spells CASSFLGTGVREQFF. In DNA form, the CDR3 reads TGTGCCAGCAGCTTCCTCGGGACAGGGGTCAGGGAGCAGTTCTTC. The rearrangement uses TRBV11-2 and TRBJ2-1; 10 bases fit TRBD1. Germline V gene lookup returns CDR1 SGHAT and CDR2 FQNNGV. V dropped 3 bases and J dropped 10; count of bases not matched to a gene: 9. This CDR3 comprises 15 residues.

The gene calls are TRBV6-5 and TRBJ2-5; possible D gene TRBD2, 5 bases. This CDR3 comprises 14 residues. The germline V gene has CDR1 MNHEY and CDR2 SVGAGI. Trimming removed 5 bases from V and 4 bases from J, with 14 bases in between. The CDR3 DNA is TGTGCCAGCAGTCAGGACCTCCGGGGAGAGACCCAGTACTTC. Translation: CASSQDLRGETQYF.

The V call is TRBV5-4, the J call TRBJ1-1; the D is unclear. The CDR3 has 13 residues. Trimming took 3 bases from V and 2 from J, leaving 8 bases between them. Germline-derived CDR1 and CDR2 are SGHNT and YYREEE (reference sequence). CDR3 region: CASSSGINTEAFF. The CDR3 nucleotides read TGTGCCAGCAGCTCGGGAATTAACACTGAAGCTTTCTTT.

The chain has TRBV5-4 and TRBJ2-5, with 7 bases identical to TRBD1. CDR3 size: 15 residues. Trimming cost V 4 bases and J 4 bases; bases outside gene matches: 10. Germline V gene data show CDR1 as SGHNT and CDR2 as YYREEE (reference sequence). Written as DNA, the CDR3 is TGTGCCAGCAGCGCCTCGGGACAGCGCGGAGAGACCCAGTACTTC. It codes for CASSASGQRGETQYF. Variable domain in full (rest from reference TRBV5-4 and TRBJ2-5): ETGVTQSPTHLIKTRGQQVTLRCSSQSGHNTVSWYQQALGQGPQFIFQYYREEENGRGNFPPRFSGLQFPNYSSELNVNALELDDSALYLCASSASGQRGETQYFGPGTRLLVL.

The CDR3 sequence: CASPTESIYTDTQYF. For the CDR3, the DNA is TGTGCCAGCCCGACAGAGAGCATATACACAGATACGCAGTATTTT. The rearrangement joins TRBV19 to TRBJ2-3; weak D call: TRBD1 (5 bases). This CDR3 is 15 amino acids long. Trimming pared 9 bases from V and 2 bases from J, leaving 18 bases between. Germline V gives CDR1 LNHDA, CDR2 SQIVND (reference sequence).

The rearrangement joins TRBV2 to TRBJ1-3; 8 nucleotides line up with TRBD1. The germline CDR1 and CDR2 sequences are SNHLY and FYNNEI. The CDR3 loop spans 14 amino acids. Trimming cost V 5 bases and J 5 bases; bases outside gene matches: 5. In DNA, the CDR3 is TGTGCCAGCAGTATTGACAGGGGTAGAAACACCATATATTTT. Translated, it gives CASSIDRGRNTIYF.

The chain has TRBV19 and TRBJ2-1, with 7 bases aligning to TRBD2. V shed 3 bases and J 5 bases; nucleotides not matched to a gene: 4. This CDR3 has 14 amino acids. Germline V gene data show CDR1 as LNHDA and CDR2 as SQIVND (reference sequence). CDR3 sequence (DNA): TGTGCCAGTAGTATTCTCGGGACTAACAATGAGCAGTTCTTC. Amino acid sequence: CASSILGTNNEQFF.

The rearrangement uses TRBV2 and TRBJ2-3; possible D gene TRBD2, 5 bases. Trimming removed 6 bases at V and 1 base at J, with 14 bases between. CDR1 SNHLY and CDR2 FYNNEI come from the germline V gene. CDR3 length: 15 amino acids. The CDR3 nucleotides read TGTGCCAGCAGAGTACAGCGGAGAGGCACAGATACGCAGTATTTT. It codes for CASRVQRRGTDTQYF.

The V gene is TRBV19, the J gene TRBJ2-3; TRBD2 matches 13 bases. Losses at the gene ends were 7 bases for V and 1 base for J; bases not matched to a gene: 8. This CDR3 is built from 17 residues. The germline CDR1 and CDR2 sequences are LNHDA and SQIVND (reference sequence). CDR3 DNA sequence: TGTGCCAGTAAGGGACTAGCGGGGCCGGACGGCACAGATACGCAGTATTTT. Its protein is CASKGLAGPDGTDTQYF.

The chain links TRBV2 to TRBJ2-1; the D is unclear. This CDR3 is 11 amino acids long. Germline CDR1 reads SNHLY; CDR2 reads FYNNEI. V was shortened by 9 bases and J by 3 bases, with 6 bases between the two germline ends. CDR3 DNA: TGTGCCAGTTCTAACTACAATGAGCAGTTCTTC. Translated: CASSNYNEQFF.

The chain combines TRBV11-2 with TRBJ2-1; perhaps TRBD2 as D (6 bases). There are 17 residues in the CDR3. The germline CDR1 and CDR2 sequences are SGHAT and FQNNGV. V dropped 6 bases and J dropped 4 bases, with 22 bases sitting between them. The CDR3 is CASRRIRGTTRYNEQFF. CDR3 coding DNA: TGTGCCAGCAGACGAATCCGCGGGACGACCAGGTACAATGAGCAGTTCTTC.

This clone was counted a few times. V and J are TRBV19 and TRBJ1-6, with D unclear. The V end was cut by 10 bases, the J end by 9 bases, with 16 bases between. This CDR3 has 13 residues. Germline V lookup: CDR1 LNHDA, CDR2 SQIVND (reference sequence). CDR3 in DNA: TGTGCCACCGGAGAACAAGAAAGTTCACCCCTCCACTTT. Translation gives CATGEQESSPLHF. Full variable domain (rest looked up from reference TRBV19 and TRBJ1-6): DGGITQSPKYLFRKEGQNVTLSCEQNLNHDAMYWYRQDPGQGLRLIYYSQIVNDFQKGDIAEGYSVSREKKESFPLTVTSAQKNPTAFYLCATGEQESSPLHFGNGTRLTVT.

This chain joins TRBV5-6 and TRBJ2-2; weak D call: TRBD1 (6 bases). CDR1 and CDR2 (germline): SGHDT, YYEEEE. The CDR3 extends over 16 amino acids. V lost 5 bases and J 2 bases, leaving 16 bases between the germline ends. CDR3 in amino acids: CASRWGRRFNTGELFF. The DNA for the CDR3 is TGTGCCAGCAGGTGGGGGCGTAGATTTAACACCGGGGAGCTGTTTTTT.

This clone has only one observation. CDR3 amino acids: CASSVWEWGAGTEAFF. CDR3 coding DNA: TGTGCCAGCAGTGTATGGGAGTGGGGAGCGGGCACTGAAGCTTTCTTT. This sequence joins TRBV2 and TRBJ1-1; D not certain. Trimming shortened V by 4 bases and J by 4 bases, and 19 bases separated the two germline ends. CDR3 size: 16 residues. Looked up from germline, CDR1 is SNHLY and CDR2 is FYNNEI.

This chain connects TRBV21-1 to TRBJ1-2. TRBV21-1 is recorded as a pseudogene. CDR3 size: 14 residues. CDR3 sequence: CASRPHTTHYGYTF. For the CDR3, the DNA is TGTGCCAGCAGACCGCATACTACCCACTATGGCTACACCTTC.

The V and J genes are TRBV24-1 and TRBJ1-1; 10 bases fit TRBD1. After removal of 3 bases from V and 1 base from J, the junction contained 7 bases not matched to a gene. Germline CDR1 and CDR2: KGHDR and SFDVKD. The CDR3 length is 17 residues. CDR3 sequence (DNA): TGTGCCACCAGTGATGCCCCCGGGACAGGGGCGAACACTGAAGCTTTCTTT. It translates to CATSDAPGTGANTEAFF.